The rows below give T cell receptor beta chains drawn from one sample of a study of PD-1 blockade in classical Hodgkin lymphoma. The data were produced by immunoSEQ multiplex PCR, yet TCRdb's version contains in-frame clones alone and is incomplete. The sample records 15,000 to 20,000 clones, around 80% being singletons. This material consisted of peripheral blood mononuclear cells (PBMCs), taken at baseline. Receptor source: a human donor with classical Hodgkin lymphoma. Each CDR3 is given with its conserved first and last residue. The D gene is left open where the match is weak. Some rows have no size entry. The others give once, few or many, or a class for an expanded clone.

v_gene	abundance	j_gene	d_gene	CDR3nt	CDR3aa
TRBV5-4	NA	TRBJ2-1	NA	TGTGCCAGCAGCTTGTCCCAGGTAGCCTACAATGAGCAGTTCTTC	CASSLSQVAYNEQFF
TRBV9	NA	TRBJ2-7	NA	TGTGCCAGCAGCGTAGGGGCGGGACCTCCCTACGAGCAGTACTTC	CASSVGAGPPYEQYF
TRBV6-1	NA	TRBJ2-3	TRBD1	TGTGCCAGCAGTGAGACAGGGGGCTTCCCAGATACGCAGTATTTT	CASSETGGFPDTQYF
TRBV2	NA	TRBJ2-1	NA	TGTGCCAGCAGTAGCTACAATGAGCAGTTCTTC	CASSSYNEQFF
TRBV6-1	once	TRBJ2-7	TRBD1	TGTGCCAGCAGTGAAGCTCGGGACAGCTACGAGCAGTACTTC	CASSEARDSYEQYF
TRBV11-2	NA	TRBJ1-3	TRBD1	TGTGCCAGCAGCCGAAGTTCAGGGGGCTCTGGAAACACCATATATTTT	CASSRSSGGSGNTIYF
TRBV19	NA	TRBJ1-4	NA	TGTGCCAGTAGCTTTCTGGGTACAACTAATGAAAAACTGTTTTTT	CASSFLGTTNEKLFF
TRBV19	NA	TRBJ2-1	TRBD1	TGTGCCAGTAGCCGGGACAGGCTGAAGGGCTCCTACAATGAGCAGTTCTTC	CASSRDRLKGSYNEQFF
TRBV7-8	NA	TRBJ1-1	NA	TGTGCCAGCAGCCCCGAAGGGAGGAACACTGAAGCTTTCTTT	CASSPEGRNTEAFF
TRBV28	NA	TRBJ2-3	TRBD2	TGTGCCAGCAGTCCACCGTACGGGGGGAGCACAGATACGCAGTATTTT	CASSPPYGGSTDTQYF
TRBV28	NA	TRBJ1-5	NA	TGTGCCAGCGGGGGTGGAAACCAGCCCCAGCATTTT	CASGGGNQPQHF
TRBV4-3	medium-sized	TRBJ2-2	TRBD2	TGCGCCAGCAGCCAAGATTATCTAGCGGGAGGGAATTTGGACGGGGAGCTGTTTTTT	CASSQDYLAGGNLDGELFF
TRBV6-1	NA	TRBJ2-7	NA	TGTGCCAGCAGTCATCTTGACGAGCAGTACTTC	CASSHLDEQYF
TRBV11-2	few	TRBJ2-1	NA	TGTGCCAGCAGCCCGTACAATGAGCAGTTCTTC	CASSPYNEQFF
TRBV28	NA	TRBJ2-1	NA	TGTGCCAGCAGTTTAAGGCCCGGGAGCTCCTACAATGAGCAGTTCTTC	CASSLRPGSSYNEQFF
TRBV2	once	TRBJ1-5	TRBD1	TGTGCCAGCAGTGCGGGACAGGGGCTTATTCAGCCCCAGCATTTT	CASSAGQGLIQPQHF
TRBV5-5	NA	TRBJ2-7	NA	TGTGCCAGCAGCTTGGGTGGGACCTACGGCACCTACGAGCAGTACTTC	CASSLGGTYGTYEQYF
TRBV6-5	NA	TRBJ2-1	TRBD1	TGTGCCAGCAGCCAGGGGGCTTCCTACAATGAGCAGTTCTTC	CASSQGASYNEQFF
TRBV5-5	NA	TRBJ2-3	TRBD2	TGTGCCAGCAGCTTACTACGGACTAGCAGCACAGATACGCAGTATTTT	CASSLLRTSSTDTQYF
TRBV7-9	NA	TRBJ2-7	TRBD2	TGTGCCAGCAGCTTAGCCAGCGGGGACTACGAGCAGTACTTC	CASSLASGDYEQYF
TRBV28	NA	TRBJ2-7	NA	TGTGCGGGGGGCGGGACCTACGAGCAGTACTTC	CAGGGTYEQYF
TRBV7-9	NA	TRBJ2-7	TRBD1	TGTGCCAGCAGCTTAACAGGGGATTCCACCTACGAGCAGTACTTC	CASSLTGDSTYEQYF
TRBV11-2	NA	TRBJ1-5	NA	TGTGCCAGCAGCTTGACGGGTCAGCCCCAGCATTTT	CASSLTGQPQHF
TRBV6-5	once	TRBJ2-2	NA	TGTGCCAGCAGTCCCTCTTGGGGGGAGCTGTTTTTT	CASSPSWGELFF
TRBV9	once	TRBJ2-7	NA	TGTGCCAGCAGCGTTGGGACACGTGGGGACGAGCAGTACTTC	CASSVGTRGDEQYF
TRBV28	few	TRBJ2-1	NA	TGTGCCAGCAGTTCTTTACCCAGGGCGGGGTCCTACAATGAGCAGTTCTTC	CASSSLPRAGSYNEQFF
TRBV29-1	once	TRBJ2-2	TRBD1	TGCAGCGTTGGGGACAGAAGCCGACTCCCCGGGGAGCTGTTTTTT	CSVGDRSRLPGELFF
TRBV10-2	NA	TRBJ1-3	NA	TGCGCCAGCAGTGAGGGACGACGGACGGGAAACACCATATATTTT	CASSEGRRTGNTIYF
TRBV7-2	few	TRBJ2-7	TRBD2	TGTGCCAGCAGCTTAGGGCCGACTAGCGCCGAGCAGTACTTC	CASSLGPTSAEQYF
TRBV5-1	NA	TRBJ2-5	NA	TGCGCCAGCAGCCGGTGGGAGGCCGAGACCCAGTACTTC	CASSRWEAETQYF
TRBV7-2	NA	TRBJ2-7	NA	TGTGCCAGCAGCTTAGTTAGACCTGGACTCGCGGGGGAGCAGTACTTC	CASSLVRPGLAGEQYF
TRBV19	NA	TRBJ2-6	NA	TGTGCCAGTAGTATATCGGGGGCCAACGTCCTGACTTTC	CASSISGANVLTF
TRBV2	NA	TRBJ2-7	TRBD2	TGTGCCAGCAGAGAGACTAGCGGCTCCTACGAGCAGTACTTC	CASRETSGSYEQYF
TRBV6-5	NA	TRBJ1-1	NA	TGTGCCAGCAGCTCGGACGGAATCGGAACTGAAGCTTTCTTT	CASSSDGIGTEAFF
TRBV7-2	NA	TRBJ2-3	NA	TGTGCCAGCAGCCGACCAGGGGGCACAGATACGCAGTATTTT	CASSRPGGTDTQYF
TRBV28	NA	TRBJ2-5	NA	TGTGCCAGCACTGGTCGAGAGACCCAGTACTTC	CASTGRETQYF
TRBV28	NA	TRBJ2-7	NA	TGTGCCAGCAGTTCTCCGGACGGGGATTACGAGCAGTACTTC	CASSSPDGDYEQYF
TRBV28	few	TRBJ2-3	TRBD1	TGTGCCAGCAGTCCGGGACAGGGTTGGACAGATACGCAGTATTTT	CASSPGQGWTDTQYF
TRBV18	NA	TRBJ2-3	NA	TGTGCCAGCTCGATCGCGGGCGGGGATACAGATACGCAGTATTTT	CASSIAGGDTDTQYF
TRBV7-9	few	TRBJ2-3	TRBD2	TGTGCCAGCACCAAAGCCCTAGCGGGAGTTAAAGATACGCAGTATTTT	CASTKALAGVKDTQYF
TRBV6-5	NA	TRBJ2-1	TRBD2	TGTGCCAGCAGCCCGACTAGCGGGAGGGCCATGTTCTTC	CASSPTSGRAMFF
TRBV6-1	once	TRBJ2-7	TRBD1	TGTGCCAGCAGTAGACAGGGGGAGTCCTACGAGCAGTACTTC	CASSRQGESYEQYF
TRBV29-1	NA	TRBJ2-2	TRBD1	TGCAGCGTTGAAGATCCCACGGGACAGGTGGCGAACACCGGGGAGCTGTTTTTT	CSVEDPTGQVANTGELFF
TRBV19	NA	TRBJ2-3	TRBD2	TGTGCCAGTAGCGGTACTAGCGGCGGCACAGATACGCAGTATTTT	CASSGTSGGTDTQYF
TRBV23-1	NA	TRBJ2-4	NA	TGCGCCAGCAGTCCCGAGACAGTCTTAGCCAAAAACATTCAGTACTTC	CASSPETVLAKNIQYF
TRBV6-6	NA	TRBJ2-7	TRBD1	TGTGCCAGCAGTTACGGGACAGGGGGCCCCTACGAGCAGTACTTC	CASSYGTGGPYEQYF
TRBV29-1	NA	TRBJ1-1	NA	TGCAGCGTCGCGGGGCCCAGGGGCGATTACGAGAACACTGAAGCTTTCTTT	CSVAGPRGDYENTEAFF
TRBV11-3	NA	TRBJ1-1	NA	TGTGCCAGCAGCTCACAGGGTTATAACACTGAAGCTTTCTTT	CASSSQGYNTEAFF
TRBV19	once	TRBJ1-6	NA	TGTGCCAGTAGCCCCGAACGGGACATACACTATTCACCCCTCCACTTT	CASSPERDIHYSPLHF
TRBV19	NA	TRBJ1-3	NA	TGTGCCAGTAACAGCCTTGGAAACACCATATATTTT	CASNSLGNTIYF
TRBV19	NA	TRBJ1-1	NA	TGTGCCAGTGTGGGGAAGAACACTGAAGCTTTCTTT	CASVGKNTEAFF
TRBV9	NA	TRBJ2-3	TRBD2	TGTGCCAGCAGCGCTAGACTAGCGGGAGGGTCAGATACGCAGTATTTT	CASSARLAGGSDTQYF
TRBV7-9	once	TRBJ2-7	NA	TGTGCCAGCAGTTGGGGTACCTCGGGCGAGCAGTACTTC	CASSWGTSGEQYF
TRBV9	NA	TRBJ2-1	TRBD2	TGTGCCAGCGGCAGGCTGCGGGAGGGTTACAATGAGCAGTTCTTC	CASGRLREGYNEQFF
TRBV5-8	NA	TRBJ2-7	TRBD1	TGTGCCAGCAGCCTTGTCGCAGGGGGCTCGTACGAGCAGTACTTC	CASSLVAGGSYEQYF